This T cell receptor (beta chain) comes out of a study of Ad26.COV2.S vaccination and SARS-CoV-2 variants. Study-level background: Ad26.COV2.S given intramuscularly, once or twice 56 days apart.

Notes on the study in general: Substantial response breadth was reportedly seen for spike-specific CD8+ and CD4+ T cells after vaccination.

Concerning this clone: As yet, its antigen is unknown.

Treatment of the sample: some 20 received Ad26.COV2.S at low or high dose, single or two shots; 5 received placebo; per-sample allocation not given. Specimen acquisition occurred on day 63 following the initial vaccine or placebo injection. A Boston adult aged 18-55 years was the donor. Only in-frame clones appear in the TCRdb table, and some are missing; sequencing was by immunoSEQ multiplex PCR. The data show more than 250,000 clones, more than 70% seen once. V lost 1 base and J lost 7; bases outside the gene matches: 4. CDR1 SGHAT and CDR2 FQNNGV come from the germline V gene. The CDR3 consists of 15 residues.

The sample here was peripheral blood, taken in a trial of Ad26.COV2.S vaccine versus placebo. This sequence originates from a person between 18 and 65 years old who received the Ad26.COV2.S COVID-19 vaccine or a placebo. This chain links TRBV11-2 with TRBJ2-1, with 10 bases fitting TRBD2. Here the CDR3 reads CASSLVAGGWNEQFF. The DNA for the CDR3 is TGTGCCAGCAGCTTAGTAGCGGGAGGCTGGAATGAGCAGTTCTTC.